A selection of T cell receptor beta chains follows, all from one sample in a study of cytomegalovirus exposure and HLA in healthy donors. The repertoire was sequenced with immunoSEQ multiplex PCR; TCRdb's copy has only in-frame clones and lacks some. The top ten hold 2% to 2.5% of the sample, which has some 180,000 clones, over 80% seen once. Sequencing input: PBMCs. These TCRs come from a male donor in good health and CMV-seronegative. Both conserved end residues are part of each CDR3. D genes are given only for firm matches. Where a row states a size, it is once, few, many or the class of an expanded clone; other rows omit it.

j_call	d_call	v_call	clone_size	cdr3_aa	cdr3_nt
TRBJ2-7	TRBD1	TRBV5-1	NA	CASSEGQGTHEQYF	TGCGCCAGCAGCGAGGGACAGGGCACCCACGAGCAGTACTTC
TRBJ2-2	TRBD2	TRBV4-1	NA	CASSQRTSGELFF	TGCGCCAGCAGCCAGCGGACTAGCGGGGAGCTGTTTTTT
TRBJ1-1	NA	TRBV7-2	once	CASRSGLMNTEAFF	TGTGCCAGCAGATCGGGACTCATGAACACTGAAGCTTTCTTT
TRBJ1-6	TRBD1	TRBV7-9	NA	CASSLTGGSYNSPLHF	TGTGCCAGCAGCTTAACAGGGGGCTCCTATAATTCACCCCTCCACTTT
TRBJ1-2	NA	TRBV18	few	CASSPARGTNYGYTF	TGTGCCAGCTCACCAGCGCGGGGGACTAACTATGGCTACACCTTC
TRBJ1-5	NA	TRBV5-4	NA	CASSLGGDQPQHF	TGTGCCAGCAGCTTAGGGGGAGATCAGCCCCAGCATTTT
TRBJ1-2	TRBD1	TRBV5-4	NA	CASSPGTGFLSNYGYTF	TGTGCCAGCAGCCCCGGGACAGGATTCCTGAGTAACTATGGCTACACCTTC
TRBJ1-2	TRBD1	TRBV5-6	once	CASSFSTGGEYPNYGYTF	TGTGCCAGCAGCTTTTCGACAGGGGGCGAGTATCCCAATTATGGCTACACCTTC
TRBJ2-3	NA	TRBV2	NA	CASSDRAGPGVGQYF	TGTGCCAGCAGCGATAGGGCAGGGCCAGGGGTGGGGCAGTATTTT
TRBJ2-1	NA	TRBV29-1	NA	CSVDLRGSSYNEQFF	TGCAGCGTTGACTTAAGGGGGAGCTCCTACAATGAGCAGTTCTTC
TRBJ2-1	TRBD1	TRBV5-4	NA	CASSLRTGTGGFIGQFF	TGTGCCAGCAGCTTGAGAACCGGGACAGGGGGCTTCATTGGGCAGTTCTTC
TRBJ2-3	TRBD2	TRBV19	NA	CASSIDRGGPGTDTQYF	TGTGCCAGTAGTATAGATCGGGGGGGACCAGGCACAGATACGCAGTATTTT
TRBJ1-1	NA	TRBV6-5	NA	CASSYSTGRTEAFF	TGTGCCAGCAGTTACTCGACGGGGAGGACTGAAGCTTTCTTT
TRBJ2-1	TRBD2	TRBV5-4	NA	CASSPKAGGPYNEQFF	TGTGCCAGCAGCCCGAAAGCGGGGGGGCCCTACAATGAGCAGTTCTTC
TRBJ1-3	NA	TRBV4-1	NA	CASSQGGRGGGSGNTIYF	TGCGCCAGCAGCCAAGGGGGGAGGGGGGGTGGTTCTGGAAACACCATATATTTT
TRBJ2-7	NA	TRBV19	NA	CASSIQHRSYEQYF	TGTGCCAGTAGTATACAGCACAGGTCCTACGAGCAGTACTTC
TRBJ2-6	TRBD2	TRBV30	once	CACTGDYGSGANVLTF	TGTGCCTGTACTGGGGACTACGGATCTGGGGCCAACGTCCTGACTTTC
TRBJ2-1	NA	TRBV2	few	CASSAANREQFF	TGTGCCAGCAGCGCGGCGAACCGGGAGCAGTTCTTC
TRBJ1-1	NA	TRBV6-5	NA	CASSTAGGAGTEAFF	TGTGCCAGCAGCACGGCGGGAGGGGCTGGCACTGAAGCTTTCTTT
TRBJ1-4	NA	TRBV6-5	NA	CASSSHRTTNEKLFF	TGTGCCAGCAGTTCCCACCGGACAACGAATGAAAAACTGTTTTTT
TRBJ2-2	TRBD1	TRBV13	NA	CASRGTGANTGELFF	TGTGCCAGCAGGGGGACAGGGGCGAACACCGGGGAGCTGTTTTTT
TRBJ2-1	TRBD1	TRBV18	NA	CASSPPELQGVRQFF	TGTGCCAGCTCACCACCGGAGTTACAGGGGGTCCGGCAGTTCTTC
TRBJ2-7	TRBD2	TRBV14	NA	CASSPREGLALEQYF	TGTGCCAGCAGCCCCCGGGAGGGACTAGCGCTTGAACAGTACTTC
TRBJ2-4	NA	TRBV7-2	NA	CASSLAGTNQRNIQYF	TGTGCCAGCAGCTTGGCGGGGACGAATCAAAGAAACATTCAGTACTTC
TRBJ2-7	NA	TRBV18	NA	CASSTSGLTYEQYF	TGTGCCAGCTCAACAAGCGGGTTAACCTACGAGCAGTACTTC
TRBJ2-1	NA	TRBV9	NA	CASSVGGITGNEQFF	TGTGCCAGCAGCGTAGGAGGGATCACGGGCAATGAGCAGTTCTTC
TRBJ2-2	TRBD1	TRBV19	once	CASSSQSTGKHTGELFF	TGTGCCAGTAGTAGCCAATCGACAGGGAAGCACACCGGGGAGCTGTTTTTT
TRBJ1-5	NA	TRBV10-3	NA	CAISEGGFGNQPQHF	TGTGCCATCAGTGAGGGGGGGTTTGGCAATCAGCCCCAGCATTTT
TRBJ1-4	TRBD1	TRBV10-3	NA	CATRSTGGTNEKLFF	TGTGCCACCCGGTCAACAGGGGGAACTAATGAAAAACTGTTTTTT
TRBJ1-6	TRBD1	TRBV18	NA	CASSPAQGYNSPLHF	TGTGCCAGCTCACCAGCACAGGGGTACAATTCACCCCTCCACTTT
TRBJ2-7	NA	TRBV5-5	NA	CASSLWGTYEQYF	TGTGCCAGCAGCTTGTGGGGGACATACGAGCAGTACTTC
TRBJ1-2	NA	TRBV19	NA	CASSMAPNYGYTF	TGTGCCAGTAGTATGGCACCTAACTATGGCTACACCTTC
TRBJ2-2	NA	TRBV7-2	NA	CASSLAYQGGTGELFF	TGTGCCAGCAGCTTAGCGTATCAGGGGGGCACCGGGGAGCTGTTTTTT
TRBJ2-5	TRBD1	TRBV7-9	NA	CASSPRTGVKTQYF	TGTGCCAGCAGCCCTCGGACAGGGGTAAAGACCCAGTACTTC
TRBJ2-7	NA	TRBV10-3	NA	CAMSQPGTPLSYEQYF	TGTGCCATGAGTCAACCCGGGACTCCGCTCTCCTACGAGCAGTACTTC
TRBJ2-7	NA	TRBV9	NA	CASSVGWDGTPSYEQYF	TGTGCCAGCAGCGTAGGTTGGGATGGGACTCCTTCCTACGAGCAGTACTTC
TRBJ2-5	NA	TRBV13	NA	CASSRWAANQETQYF	TGTGCCAGCAGCCGCTGGGCAGCTAACCAAGAGACCCAGTACTTC
TRBJ1-4	TRBD1	TRBV5-6	NA	CASSPSGQGWITNEKLFF	TGTGCCAGCAGCCCGAGTGGACAGGGTTGGATCACTAATGAAAAACTGTTTTTT
TRBJ1-5	TRBD1	TRBV4-1	NA	CASSQDFGGATGNQPQHF	TGCGCCAGCAGCCAGGATTTCGGTGGTGCGACAGGGAATCAGCCCCAGCATTTT
TRBJ2-3	TRBD2	TRBV5-1	NA	CASSREGLAVTDTQYF	TGCGCCAGCAGCAGAGAGGGACTAGCGGTCACAGATACGCAGTATTTT
TRBJ2-7	TRBD1	TRBV5-1	NA	CASSIGTGGTYEQYF	TGCGCCAGCAGCATAGGGACAGGTGGGACCTACGAGCAGTACTTC
TRBJ2-4	TRBD2	TRBV5-1	once	CASSFGTSGGAGSVDIQYF	TGCGCCAGCAGCTTCGGGACTAGCGGGGGGGCTGGAAGTGTGGACATTCAGTACTTC
TRBJ1-1	TRBD1	TRBV14	NA	CASSQDRESTNTEAFF	TGTGCCAGCAGCCAGGACAGGGAAAGCACGAACACTGAAGCTTTCTTT
TRBJ2-1	NA	TRBV4-1	NA	CASSQSEAYNEQFF	TGCGCCAGCAGCCAATCAGAGGCCTACAATGAGCAGTTCTTC
TRBJ2-7	NA	TRBV6-6	NA	CASSFTLYEQYF	TGTGCCAGCAGTTTTACTCTCTACGAGCAGTACTTC
TRBJ1-1	NA	TRBV9	NA	CASSVGGLSSEAFF	TGTGCCAGCAGCGTAGGGGGACTGTCGTCTGAAGCTTTCTTT
TRBJ1-6	TRBD1	TRBV10-3	NA	CAISESGTGVSSPLHF	TGTGCCATCAGTGAGTCGGGGACAGGGGTTTCTTCACCCCTCCACTTT
TRBJ2-7	TRBD1	TRBV11-2	NA	CASSPQGASYEQYF	TGTGCCAGCAGCCCACAGGGGGCGTCCTACGAGCAGTACTTC
TRBJ1-1	NA	TRBV5-4	NA	CASSNRDLGRMGTEAFF	TGTGCCAGCAGTAACAGGGACCTGGGGCGGATGGGCACTGAAGCTTTCTTT
TRBJ1-2	NA	TRBV12-5	NA	CASGSTVRDGYTF	TGTGCTAGTGGCTCTACTGTCAGGGATGGCTACACCTTC
TRBJ2-3	TRBD2	TRBV2	NA	CASSRTSGTQYF	TGTGCCAGCAGCCGGACTAGCGGTACGCAGTATTTT
TRBJ2-1	NA	TRBV29-1	NA	CSVGRFGADEQFF	TGCAGCGTGGGGAGGTTCGGGGCGGATGAGCAGTTCTTC
TRBJ2-7	NA	TRBV7-2	NA	CASSSVPGSEQYF	TGTGCCAGCAGCTCAGTCCCAGGGTCCGAGCAGTACTTC